This T cell receptor beta chain was observed in a study of blood T cells in healthy people across ages. The use of a sample-barcoded 5' primer and a J-beta primer mix characterized a second PCR of roughly 6 to 12 cycles. TCRdb redid the calling of the 5' RACE reads with MiXCR, one entry per CDR3 protein. The sample lists about 780,000 distinct CDR3 sequences, 35% to 60% seen once, with around 18% in the top ten. Germline-derived CDR1 and CDR2 are SGHDT and YYEEEE. Trimming cost V 4 bases and J 11 bases, with 15 bases left between them. The CDR3 consists of 12 residues. Sequencing used blood. The chain carries TRBV5-6 and TRBJ2-5; D might be TRBD2 (8 bases). The sequence was obtained from a man older than 75 in good health. CDR3 sequence: CASSRQGLEQYF. The CDR3 nucleotides read TGTGCCAGCAGCCGACAGGGACTAGAGCAGTACTTC.